This T cell receptor beta chain was obtained from a study of cytomegalovirus exposure and HLA in healthy donors. Study as a whole: Caucasian-associated ancestry cluster membership applied to less than 85% of over 350 genotyped donors.

On this clone: Its antigen is unknown.

Trimming took off 3 bases at V and 3 bases at J, with 8 bases between the two ends. The germline CDR1 and CDR2 sequences are GTSNPN and SVGIG (reference sequence). This CDR3 is 12 amino acids long. It was with 60 Vbeta and 13 Jbeta primers that the PCR ran. Libraries were prepared by immunoSEQ multiplex PCR; TCRdb keeps only in-frame clonotypes and omits some of them. The repertoire holds about 180,000 clones, with 75% to 80% as singletons. Study-wide results and caveats: A previous analysis found most TCR beta V segments productive roughly 90% or roughly 30% of the time.

The sample consisted of PBMCs. The rearrangement links TRBV30 to TRBJ1-2; a possible D gene is TRBD1 (5 bases). The sequence derives from a man aged 40-50 years in good health and CMV-seropositive. CDR3: CAWSGGDYGYTF. The CDR3 DNA reads as TGTGCCTGGAGCGGGGGGGACTATGGCTACACCTTC.